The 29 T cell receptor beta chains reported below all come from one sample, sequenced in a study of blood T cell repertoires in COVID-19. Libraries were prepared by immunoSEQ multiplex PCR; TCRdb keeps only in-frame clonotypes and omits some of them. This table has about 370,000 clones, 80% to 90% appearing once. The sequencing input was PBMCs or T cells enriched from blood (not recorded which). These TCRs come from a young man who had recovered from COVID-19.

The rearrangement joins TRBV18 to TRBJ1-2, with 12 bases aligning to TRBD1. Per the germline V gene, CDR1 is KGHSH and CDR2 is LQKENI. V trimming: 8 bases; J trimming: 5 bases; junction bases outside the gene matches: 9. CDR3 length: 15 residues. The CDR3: CASQSGTGGAYGYTF. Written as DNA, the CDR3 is TGTGCCAGCCAGTCCGGGACAGGGGGCGCTTATGGCTACACCTTC.

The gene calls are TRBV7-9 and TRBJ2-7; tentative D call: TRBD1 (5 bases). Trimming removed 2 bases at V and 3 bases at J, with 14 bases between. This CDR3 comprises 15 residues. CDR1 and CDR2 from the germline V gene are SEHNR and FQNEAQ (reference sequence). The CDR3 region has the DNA TGTGCCAGCAGCTTAAGCGCCCGAAGGGGCTACGAGCAGTACTTC. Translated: CASSLSARRGYEQYF.

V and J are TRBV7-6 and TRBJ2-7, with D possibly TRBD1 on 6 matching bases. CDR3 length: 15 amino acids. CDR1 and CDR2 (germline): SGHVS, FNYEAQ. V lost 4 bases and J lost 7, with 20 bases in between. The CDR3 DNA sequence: TGTGCCAGCAGCTACCGACCAGGGACAAGGGGGGAGCAGTACTTC. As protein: CASSYRPGTRGEQYF.

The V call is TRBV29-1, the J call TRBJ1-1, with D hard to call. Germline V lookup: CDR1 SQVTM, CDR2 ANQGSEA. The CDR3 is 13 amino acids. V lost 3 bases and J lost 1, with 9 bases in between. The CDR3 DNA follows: TGCAGCGTTGACCCCCACGGGAACACTGAAGCTTTCTTT. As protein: CSVDPHGNTEAFF.

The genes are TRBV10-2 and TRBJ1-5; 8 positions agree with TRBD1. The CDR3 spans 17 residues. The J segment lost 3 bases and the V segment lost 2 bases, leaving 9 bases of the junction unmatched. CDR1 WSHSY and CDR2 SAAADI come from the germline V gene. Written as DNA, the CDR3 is TGCGCCAGCAGTGAGGGTCCCGGGACAGGTTCCAATCAGCCCCAGCATTTT. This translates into CASSEGPGTGSNQPQHF.

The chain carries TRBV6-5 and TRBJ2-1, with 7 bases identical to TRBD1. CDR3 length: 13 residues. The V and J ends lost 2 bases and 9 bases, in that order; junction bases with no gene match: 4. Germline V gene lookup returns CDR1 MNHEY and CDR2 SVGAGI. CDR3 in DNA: TGTGCCAGCAGTTACAGAGGGGGCGGTGAGCAGTTCTTC. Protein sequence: CASSYRGGGEQFF.

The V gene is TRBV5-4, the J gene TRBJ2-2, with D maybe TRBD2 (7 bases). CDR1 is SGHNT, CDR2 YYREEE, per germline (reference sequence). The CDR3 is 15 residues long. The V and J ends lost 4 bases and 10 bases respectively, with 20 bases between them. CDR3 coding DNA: TGTGCCAGCAGCCTAGGGGGGGCCTCGAGGGAGGAGCTGTTTTTT. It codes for CASSLGGASREELFF.

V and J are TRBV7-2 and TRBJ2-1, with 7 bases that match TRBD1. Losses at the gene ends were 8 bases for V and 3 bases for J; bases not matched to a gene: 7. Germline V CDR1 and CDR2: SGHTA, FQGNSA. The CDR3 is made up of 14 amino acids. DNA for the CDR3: TGTGCCAGCTTCCGGGACAGAGTCTACAATGAGCAGTTCTTC. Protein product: CASFRDRVYNEQFF. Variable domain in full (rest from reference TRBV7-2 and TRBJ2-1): GAGVSQSPSNKVTEKGKDVELRCDPISGHTALYWYRQSLGQGLEFLIYFQGNSAPDKSGLPSDRFSAERTGGSVSTLTIQRTQQEDSAVYLCASFRDRVYNEQFFGPGTRLTVL.

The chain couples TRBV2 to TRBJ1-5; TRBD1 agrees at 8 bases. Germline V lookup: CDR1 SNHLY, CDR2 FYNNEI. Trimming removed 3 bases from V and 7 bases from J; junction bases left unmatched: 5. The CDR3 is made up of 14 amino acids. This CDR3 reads CASSEGDRGQPQHF. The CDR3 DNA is TGTGCCAGCAGTGAGGGTGACAGGGGACAGCCCCAGCATTTT. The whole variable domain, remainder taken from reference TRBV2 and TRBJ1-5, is EPEVTQTPSHQVTQMGQEVILRCVPISNHLYFYWYRQILGQKVEFLVSFYNNEISEKSEIFDDQFSVERPDGSNFTLKIRSTKLEDSAMYFCASSEGDRGQPQHFGDGTRLSIL.

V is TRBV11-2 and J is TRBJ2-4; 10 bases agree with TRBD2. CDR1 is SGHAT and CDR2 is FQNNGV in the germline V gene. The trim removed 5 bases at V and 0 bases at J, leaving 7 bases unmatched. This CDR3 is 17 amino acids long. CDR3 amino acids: CASSMLTSGKAKNIQYF. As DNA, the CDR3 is TGTGCCAGCAGCATGCTCACTAGCGGGAAAGCCAAAAACATTCAGTACTTC.

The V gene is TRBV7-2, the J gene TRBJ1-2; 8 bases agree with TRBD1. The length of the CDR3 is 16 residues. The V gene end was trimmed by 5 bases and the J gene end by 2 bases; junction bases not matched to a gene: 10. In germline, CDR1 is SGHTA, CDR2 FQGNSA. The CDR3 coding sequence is TGTGCCAGCAGCCCACGCCTCGGACAGGGAAACTATGGCTACACCTTC. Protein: CASSPRLGQGNYGYTF.

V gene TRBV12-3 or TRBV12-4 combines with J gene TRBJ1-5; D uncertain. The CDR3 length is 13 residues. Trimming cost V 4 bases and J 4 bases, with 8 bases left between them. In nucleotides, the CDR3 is TGTGCCAGCAGTTATGGCGGTAATCAGCCCCAGCATTTT. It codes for CASSYGGNQPQHF.

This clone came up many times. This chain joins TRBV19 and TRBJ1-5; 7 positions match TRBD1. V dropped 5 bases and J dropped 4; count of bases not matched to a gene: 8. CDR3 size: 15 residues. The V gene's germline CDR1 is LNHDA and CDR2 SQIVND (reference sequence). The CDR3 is CASSHYTGVNQPQHF. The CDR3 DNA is TGTGCCAGTAGTCACTACACAGGGGTTAATCAGCCCCAGCATTTT.

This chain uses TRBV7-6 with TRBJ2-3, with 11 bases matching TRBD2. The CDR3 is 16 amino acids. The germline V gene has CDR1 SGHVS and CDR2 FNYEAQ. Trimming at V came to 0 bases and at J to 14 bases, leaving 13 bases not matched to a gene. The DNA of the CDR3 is TGTGCCAGCAGCTTAGCTCTAGCGGGAGGATTTAATAAGCCGTATTTT. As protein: CASSLALAGGFNKPYF.

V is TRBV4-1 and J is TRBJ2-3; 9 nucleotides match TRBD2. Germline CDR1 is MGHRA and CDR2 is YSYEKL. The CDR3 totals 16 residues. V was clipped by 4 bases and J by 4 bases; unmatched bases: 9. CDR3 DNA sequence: TGCGCCAGCAGCCTTTCCGGGACTAGCCTCCCAGATACGCAGTATTTT. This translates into CASSLSGTSLPDTQYF.

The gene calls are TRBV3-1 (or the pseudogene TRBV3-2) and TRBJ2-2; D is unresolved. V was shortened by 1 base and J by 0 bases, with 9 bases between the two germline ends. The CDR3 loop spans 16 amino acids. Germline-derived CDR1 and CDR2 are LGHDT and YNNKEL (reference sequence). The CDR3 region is CASSQGRSANTGELFF. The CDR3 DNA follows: TGTGCCAGCAGCCAAGGACGGAGTGCGAACACCGGGGAGCTGTTTTTT.

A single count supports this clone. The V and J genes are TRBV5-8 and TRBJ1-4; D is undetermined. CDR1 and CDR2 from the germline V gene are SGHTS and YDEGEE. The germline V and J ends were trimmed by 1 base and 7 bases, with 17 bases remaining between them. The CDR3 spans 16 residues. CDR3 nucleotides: TGTGCCAGCAGCTTGTATGTGGGCAAGCGGGGTGAAAAACTGTTTTTT. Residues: CASSLYVGKRGEKLFF.

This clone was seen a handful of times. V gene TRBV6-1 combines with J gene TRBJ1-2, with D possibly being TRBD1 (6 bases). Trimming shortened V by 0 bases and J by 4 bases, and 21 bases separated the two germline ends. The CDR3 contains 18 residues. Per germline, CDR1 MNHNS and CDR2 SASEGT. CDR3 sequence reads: CASSEAAIRDTKLYGYTF. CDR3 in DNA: TGTGCCAGCAGTGAAGCAGCGATCCGGGACACAAAACTCTATGGCTACACCTTC.

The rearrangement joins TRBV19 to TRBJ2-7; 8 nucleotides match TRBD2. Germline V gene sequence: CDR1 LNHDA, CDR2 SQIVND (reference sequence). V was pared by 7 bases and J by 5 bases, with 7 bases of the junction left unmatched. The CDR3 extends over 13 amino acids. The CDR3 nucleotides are TGTGCCAGTATGGGACTAGTGGGTGACGAGCAGTACTTC. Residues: CASMGLVGDEQYF.

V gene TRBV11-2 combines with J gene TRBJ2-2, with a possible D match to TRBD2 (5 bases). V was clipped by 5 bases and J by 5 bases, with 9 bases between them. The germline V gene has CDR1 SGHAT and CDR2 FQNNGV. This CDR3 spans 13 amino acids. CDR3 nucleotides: TGTGCCAGCAGCCCGGACTTAACCGGGGAGCTGTTTTTT. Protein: CASSPDLTGELFF.

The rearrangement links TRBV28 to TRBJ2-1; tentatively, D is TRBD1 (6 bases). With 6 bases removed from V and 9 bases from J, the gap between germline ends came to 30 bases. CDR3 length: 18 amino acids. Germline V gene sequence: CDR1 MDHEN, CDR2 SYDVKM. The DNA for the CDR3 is TGTGCCAGCAGCTCGACAGGAAGGTTGTCCGCGATTTCCGGTGAGCAGTTCTTC. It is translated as CASSSTGRLSAISGEQFF.

The CDR3 here is CATSGQGRGNQPQHF. CDR3 coding DNA: TGTGCCACCAGTGGGCAGGGTCGGGGGAATCAGCCCCAGCATTTT. J is TRBJ1-5 and V is TRBV24-1; D might be TRBD1 (5 bases). The CDR3 consists of 15 residues. V shed 5 bases and J shed 4 bases, with 14 bases lying between them. The germline V gene encodes CDR1 KGHDR and CDR2 SFDVKD.

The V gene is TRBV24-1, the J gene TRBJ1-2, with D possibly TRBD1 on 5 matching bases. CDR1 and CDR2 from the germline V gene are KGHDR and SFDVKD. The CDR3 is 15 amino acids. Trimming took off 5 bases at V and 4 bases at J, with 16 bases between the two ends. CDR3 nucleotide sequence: TGTGCCACCAGTGCCGGGGGAGAGAGAATCTATGGCTACACCTTC. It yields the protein CATSAGGERIYGYTF.

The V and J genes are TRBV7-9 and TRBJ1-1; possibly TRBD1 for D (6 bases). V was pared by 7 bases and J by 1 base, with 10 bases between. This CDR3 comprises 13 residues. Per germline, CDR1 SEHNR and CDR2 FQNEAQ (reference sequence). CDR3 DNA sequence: TGTGCCAGCAAGGGGGTGGGGAACACTGAAGCTTTCTTT. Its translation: CASKGVGNTEAFF. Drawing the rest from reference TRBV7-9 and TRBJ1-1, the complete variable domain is DTGVSQNPRHKITKRGQNVTFRCDPISEHNRLYWYRQTLGQGPEFLTYFQNEAQLEKSRLLSDRFSAERPKGSFSTLEIQRTEQGDSAMYLCASKGVGNTEAFFGQGTRLTVV.

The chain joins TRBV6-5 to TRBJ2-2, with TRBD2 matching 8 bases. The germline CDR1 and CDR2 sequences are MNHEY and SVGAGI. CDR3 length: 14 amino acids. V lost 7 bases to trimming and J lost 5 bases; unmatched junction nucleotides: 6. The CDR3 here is CASIKSGRTGELFF. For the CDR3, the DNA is TGTGCCAGCATCAAAAGCGGGAGAACCGGGGAGCTGTTTTTT.

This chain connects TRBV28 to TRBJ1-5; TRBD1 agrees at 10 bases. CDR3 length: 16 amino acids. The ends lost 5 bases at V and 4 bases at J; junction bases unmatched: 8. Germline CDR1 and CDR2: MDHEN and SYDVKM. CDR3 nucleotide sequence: TGTGCCAGCAGTCGCGAAAGGACAGGGGGGAATCAGCCCCAGCATTTT. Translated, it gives CASSRERTGGNQPQHF.

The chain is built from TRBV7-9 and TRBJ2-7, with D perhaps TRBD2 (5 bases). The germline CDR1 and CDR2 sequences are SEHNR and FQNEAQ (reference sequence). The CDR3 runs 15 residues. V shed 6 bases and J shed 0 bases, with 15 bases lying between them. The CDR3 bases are TGTGCCAGCAGTCGGGAAACTCCCCTCTCCTACGAGCAGTACTTC. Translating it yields CASSRETPLSYEQYF.

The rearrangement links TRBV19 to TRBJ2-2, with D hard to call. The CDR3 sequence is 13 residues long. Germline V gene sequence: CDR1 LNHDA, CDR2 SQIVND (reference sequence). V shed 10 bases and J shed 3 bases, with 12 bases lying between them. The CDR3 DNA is TGTGCCACCACATGGGCCCACACCGGGGAGCTGTTTTTT. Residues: CATTWAHTGELFF.

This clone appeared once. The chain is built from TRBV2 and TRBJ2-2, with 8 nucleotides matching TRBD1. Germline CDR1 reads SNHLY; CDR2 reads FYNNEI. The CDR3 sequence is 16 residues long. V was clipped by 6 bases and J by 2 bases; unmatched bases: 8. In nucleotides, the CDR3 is TGTGCCAGCAGACCTCGACAGGGGATAAACACCGGGGAGCTGTTTTTT. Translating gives CASRPRQGINTGELFF.